These T cell receptor beta chains were read from a single sample in a study of sequential checkpoint blockade in melanoma. Profiled with immunoSEQ multiplex PCR; TCRdb holds only in-frame clones, not every one. The sample includes around 15,000 clones, 52% seen only once; the top ten take around 16%. This specimen consisted of CD8+ T cells sorted from blood (inferred from file names), obtained from a patient given nivolumab and ipilimumab in sequence. These receptors originate from a human donor with melanoma. Each CDR3 is given with its conserved first and last residue. Each record gives: clone size, J gene, D gene, V gene, CDR3 DNA, CDR3 protein. The D gene is left open where the match is weak. Rows give clone size only sometimes, using once, few, many, or a class for an expanded clone.

NA	TRBJ2-2	NA	TRBV10-3	TGTGCCATCAGTGAGTCGATTAGCGGGGAGCTGTTTTTT	CAISESISGELFF
NA	TRBJ2-4	NA	TRBV5-6	TGTGCCAGCAGCCTCATAGGAGACATTCAGTACTTC	CASSLIGDIQYF
few	TRBJ2-3	NA	TRBV5-4	TGTGCCAGCTCTGACTGGAACACAGATACGCAGTATTTT	CASSDWNTDTQYF
few	TRBJ2-1	TRBD2	TRBV5-1	TGCGCCAGCAGCTACTCAGCGGGAGGGGATGATGAGCAGTTCTTC	CASSYSAGGDDEQFF
few	TRBJ2-5	NA	TRBV5-5	TGTGCCAGCAGCTTGGGATACGGTGTTCAAGAGACCCAGTACTTC	CASSLGYGVQETQYF
once	TRBJ1-6	TRBD1	TRBV2	TGTGCCAGCAGCGAGAGAACAGGGGGTAATTCACCCCTCCACTTT	CASSERTGGNSPLHF
NA	TRBJ2-7	TRBD1	TRBV7-2	TGTGCCAGCAGCTTTCTTATGAGACAGGGGATGTACTTC	CASSFLMRQGMYF
few	TRBJ2-2	NA	TRBV5-6	TGTGCCAGCAGCTTGGCGGGAGTCGGGGAGCTGTTTTTT	CASSLAGVGELFF
NA	TRBJ2-1	TRBD2	TRBV13	TGTGCCAGCATGCTAGCGGGGACTCAAAATGAGCAGTTCTTC	CASMLAGTQNEQFF
NA	TRBJ1-4	NA	TRBV5-1	TGCGCCAGCAGCCTTTCGGGGGTTGAAAAACTGTTTTTT	CASSLSGVEKLFF
NA	TRBJ2-1	NA	TRBV5-1	TGCGCCAGCAGCTTGGCCACAGGGTACAATGAGCAGTTCTTC	CASSLATGYNEQFF
few	TRBJ2-7	NA	TRBV5-6	TGTGCCAGCAGCTTTTTTCCAGGCGAGCAGTACTTC	CASSFFPGEQYF
NA	TRBJ2-7	NA	TRBV4-2	TGTGCCAGCAGCCAAGAGTCGGCGGGCTCCTACGAGCAGTACTTC	CASSQESAGSYEQYF
few	TRBJ2-7	TRBD1	TRBV5-1	TGCGCCAGCAGCCCCCCCGACAGGGTCGAGCAGTACTTC	CASSPPDRVEQYF
NA	TRBJ2-7	TRBD1	TRBV4-1	TGCGCCAGCAGCTTCGATCGGACAGGGGGCTACGAGCAGTACTTC	CASSFDRTGGYEQYF
few	TRBJ1-1	NA	TRBV6-6	TGTGCCAGCAGTTATGCCGGGAGGAACACTGAAGCTTTCTTT	CASSYAGRNTEAFF
NA	TRBJ2-2	NA	TRBV30	TGTGCCTGGATGCCGACAACCGGGGAGCTGTTTTTT	CAWMPTTGELFF
NA	TRBJ2-2	TRBD2	TRBV9	TGTGCCAGCAGGACGGGGGGAAACACCGGGGAGCTGTTTTTT	CASRTGGNTGELFF
NA	TRBJ2-7	TRBD1	TRBV27	TGTGCCAGCAGTTTCCTGACAGGGCCGTTGATCGACGAGCAGTACTTC	CASSFLTGPLIDEQYF
once	TRBJ2-3	NA	TRBV28	TGTGCCAGCAGTTTCGACTGGCGGGATAGCACAGATACGCAGTATTTT	CASSFDWRDSTDTQYF
NA	TRBJ2-1	TRBD2	TRBV5-1	TGCGCCAGCAGCCCCGTGCGGGGGGGCCGCAATGAGCAGTTCTTC	CASSPVRGGRNEQFF
NA	TRBJ2-1	NA	TRBV15	TGTGCCACCAGCAGTCAGACAGGCTACAATGAGCAGTTCTTC	CATSSQTGYNEQFF
NA	TRBJ2-7	NA	TRBV7-9	TGTGCCAGCAGCTCGTATGGAGATTACGAGCAGTACTTC	CASSSYGDYEQYF
few	TRBJ1-1	TRBD1	TRBV7-9	TGTGCCAGCAGTCGACAGGGGGCAATCCGGAACACTGAAGCTTTCTTT	CASSRQGAIRNTEAFF
NA	TRBJ2-1	TRBD2	TRBV11-2	TGTGCCAGCAGCCCGACCCTAGCGGGGAATGGGAATGAGCAGTTCTTC	CASSPTLAGNGNEQFF
NA	TRBJ2-7	TRBD1	TRBV9	TGTGCCAGCAGCGTGGAAGGGGGCGGGGAGCAGTACTTC	CASSVEGGGEQYF
NA	TRBJ1-2	NA	TRBV6-5	TGTGCCAGCAGTTACTCGTTCTATCTCTCGGATGGCTACACCTTC	CASSYSFYLSDGYTF
NA	TRBJ2-7	NA	TRBV5-1	TGCGCCAGCAGCTTGGGGATGACAGCGTGGTCGTACGAGCAGTACTTC	CASSLGMTAWSYEQYF
few	TRBJ1-1	NA	TRBV6-6	TGTGCCAGCAGCCTAACAGGGAACACTGAAGCTTTCTTT	CASSLTGNTEAFF
few	TRBJ1-1	TRBD1	TRBV27	TGTGCCAGCAGTTTTTTAGGGGCCACAGGGGGCACTGAAGCTTTCTTT	CASSFLGATGGTEAFF
NA	TRBJ2-6	NA	TRBV5-5	TGTGCCAGCAGCTCGCAGGGATCTGGGGCCAACGTCCTGACTTTC	CASSSQGSGANVLTF
NA	TRBJ2-7	TRBD1	TRBV11-3	TGTGCCAGCAGCGACAGGGGCTCCTACGAGCAGTACTTC	CASSDRGSYEQYF
medium-sized	TRBJ1-1	NA	TRBV9	TGTGCCAGCGCCGACAGGACGGGAACTGAAGCTTTCTTT	CASADRTGTEAFF
NA	TRBJ2-7	TRBD2	TRBV2	TGTGCCAGCAGGGAACTAGCGGTGCGCTCCTACGAGCAGTACTTC	CASRELAVRSYEQYF
NA	TRBJ2-1	NA	TRBV6-1	TGTGCCAGCAGTGACTCAGCGGGCTCCTACAATGAGCAGTTCTTC	CASSDSAGSYNEQFF
NA	TRBJ2-7	NA	TRBV5-3	TGTGCCAGCAGCCAAGATGGGGGGAGCTCCTACGAGCAGTACTTC	CASSQDGGSSYEQYF
NA	TRBJ2-7	NA	TRBV13	TGTGCCAGCAGCTTGGGGGGAAGCTACAACGAGCAGTACTTC	CASSLGGSYNEQYF
few	TRBJ1-2	NA	TRBV5-3	TGTGCCAGCAGCTTGTTGGGGGGTGGCTACACCTTC	CASSLLGGGYTF
NA	TRBJ2-3	TRBD1	TRBV9	TGTGCCAGCAACCCGACAGGGAACACAGATACGCAGTATTTT	CASNPTGNTDTQYF
medium-sized	TRBJ1-2	NA	TRBV6-1	TGTGCCAGCAGTGAAGTTGCAGGCTATGGCTACACCTTC	CASSEVAGYGYTF
few	TRBJ2-7	TRBD2	TRBV27	TGTGCCAGCAGTTTATCTAGCGGGAGAGTTTACGAGCAGTACTTC	CASSLSSGRVYEQYF
NA	TRBJ1-6	TRBD1	TRBV9	TGTGCCAGCAGCGCCGGAGGGGGACAGAATTCACCCCTCCACTTT	CASSAGGGQNSPLHF